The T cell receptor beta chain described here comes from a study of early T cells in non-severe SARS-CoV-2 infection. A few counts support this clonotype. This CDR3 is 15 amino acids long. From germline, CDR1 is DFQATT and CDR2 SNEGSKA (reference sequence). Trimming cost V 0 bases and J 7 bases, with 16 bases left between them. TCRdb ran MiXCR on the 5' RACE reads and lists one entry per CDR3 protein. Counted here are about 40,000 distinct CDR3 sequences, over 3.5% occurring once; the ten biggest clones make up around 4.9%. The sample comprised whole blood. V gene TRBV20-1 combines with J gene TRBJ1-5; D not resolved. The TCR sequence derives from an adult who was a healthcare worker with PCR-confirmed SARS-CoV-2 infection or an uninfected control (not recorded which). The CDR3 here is CSARDGPTSWQPQHF. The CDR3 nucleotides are TGCAGTGCTAGAGATGGGCCCACATCGTGGCAGCCCCAGCATTTT.